Reported below is one T cell receptor (beta chain). Its antigen remains unidentified. Clones were sequenced by immunoSEQ multiplex PCR, and TCRdb holds only the in-frame ones, with some missing. The data hold hundreds of thousands of clones, with 92% observed a single time. The source of the sample is a study of Ad26.COV2.S vaccination and SARS-CoV-2 variants. The germline CDR1 and CDR2 sequences are SGHAT and FQNNGV. The CDR3 is 15 amino acids. With V trimmed by 2 bases and J by 3 bases, 6 bases remained unmatched. General study results and limits: Assessments of TCR breadth and depth may have underestimated the total T cell responses.

J is TRBJ2-7 and V is TRBV11-2; 8 positions match TRBD1. This specimen consisted of peripheral blood, obtained after recovery from COVID-19. The origin of this receptor is a human donor who had recovered from COVID-19. Here the CDR3 DNA reads TGTGCCAGCAGCTTAAGTTCCGGGACAGGCTACGAGCAGTACTTC. Residues: CASSLSSGTGYEQYF.